These 21 T cell receptor beta chains share one sample of origin, sequenced in a study of blood T cell repertoires in COVID-19. The repertoire was sequenced with immunoSEQ multiplex PCR; TCRdb's copy has only in-frame clones and lacks some. The sample yields 45,000 to 70,000 clones, roughly 87% seen once. Material: peripheral blood. The receptors come from a woman in her sixties with acute or convalescent COVID-19.

The chain joins TRBV27 to TRBJ1-2; TRBD1 agrees at 8 bases. The CDR3 is made up of 14 amino acids. V lost 5 bases and J lost 8; bases outside the gene matches: 10. Germline lookup yields CDR1 MNHEY and CDR2 SMNVEV (reference sequence). The CDR3 here is CASSRGQGQRGYTF. In DNA form, the CDR3 reads TGTGCCAGCAGTCGCGGACAGGGCCAGAGGGGCTACACCTTC.

J is TRBJ1-5 and V is TRBV27; TRBD1 aligns across 7 bases. There are 14 residues in the CDR3. The ends lost 6 bases at V and 9 bases at J; junction bases unmatched: 11. Germline CDR1 and CDR2: MNHEY and SMNVEV (reference sequence). The CDR3 DNA sequence: TGTGCCAGCAGCCGGGACAGCTACATCACGCCCCAGCATTTT. Residues: CASSRDSYITPQHF.

The chain is built from TRBV6-7 and TRBJ1-2; TRBD1 is a possible D gene (6 bases). TRBV6-7 is recorded as an ORF, its role being uncertain. The length of the CDR3 is 20 residues. V dropped 2 bases and J dropped 5 bases, with 30 bases sitting between them. This chain's CDR3 is CASSYAAAAGGGALGYGYTF. The CDR3 bases are TGTGCCAGCAGTTACGCGGCGGCCGCGGGTGGGGGGGCTCTTGGTTATGGCTACACCTTC.

CDR3 nucleotide sequence: TGTGCCAGCAGCCCAGGGACAGGGACCGGGGAGCTGTTTTTT. Translation gives CASSPGTGTGELFF. This sequence joins TRBV7-3 and TRBJ2-2; 9 bases align to TRBD1. CDR3 size: 14 residues. V dropped 5 bases and J dropped 5; count of bases not matched to a gene: 3. Germline V gene sequence: CDR1 SGHTA, CDR2 FQGTGA.

The chain links TRBV21-1 to TRBJ1-2; the D segment call TRBD1 is taken from the table without a DNA check. TRBV21-1 is flagged as a pseudogene. The CDR3 sequence is 15 residues long. The CDR3 region has the DNA TGTGCCAGCAGCAAAGCCCTCGACAGGGTTGATGGCTACACCTTC. This gives the protein CASSKALDRVDGYTF.

The J gene is TRBJ1-2, the V gene TRBV4-3; D perhaps matches TRBD1 (6 bases). The length of the CDR3 is 14 residues. V shed 1 base and J shed 8 bases, with 14 bases lying between them. CDR1 is LGHNA and CDR2 is YSLEER in the germline V gene. The CDR3, as DNA: TGCGCCAGCAGCCAAGGTACAGGGAATGGGGGCTACACCTTC. Translating it yields CASSQGTGNGGYTF.

The sample holds a few counts of this clone. V usage is TRBV12-5 and J usage is TRBJ1-1, with a weak D call TRBD1 (5 bases). The ends were cut back, 6 bases at V and 5 bases at J, with 16 bases in the middle. The CDR3 loop spans 14 amino acids. The V gene's germline CDR1 is LGHNT and CDR2 FRNRAP. The DNA for the CDR3 is TGTGCTAGTGGCCGATCCGGGAGGGGAACTGAAGCTTTCTTT. This encodes CASGRSGRGTEAFF. Drawing the rest from reference TRBV12-5 and TRBJ1-1, the complete variable domain is DARVTQTPRHKVTEMGQEVTMRCQPILGHNTVFWYRQTMMQGLELLAYFRNRAPLDDSGMPKDRFSAEMPDATLATLKIQPSEPRDSAVYFCASGRSGRGTEAFFGQGTRLTVV.

The CDR3 DNA follows: TGTGCCAGTAGTACCTTTGGGGGCGGCTACACCTTC. Protein: CASSTFGGGYTF. The chain employs TRBV19 and TRBJ1-2, with a tentative D call TRBD1 (6 bases). V lost 4 bases and J lost 8, with 11 bases in between. The CDR3 length is 12 residues. The V gene's germline CDR1 is LNHDA and CDR2 SQIVND (reference sequence).

Note on this clone: The same CDR3 also results from other DNA sequences found in this sample. V gene TRBV10-3 combines with J gene TRBJ2-3; D is possibly TRBD2 (7 bases). Germline lookup yields CDR1 ENHRY and CDR2 SYGVKD. CDR3 length equals 18 residues. The V end lost 3 bases, the J end lost 2 bases, and 21 bases lay between the germline ends. CDR3 DNA sequence: TGTGCCATCAGTGAACGAGGGGGGGCGGGGCAATACACAGATACGCAGTATTTT. Translated: CAISERGGAGQYTDTQYF.

This clone came up once. The V and J genes are TRBV6-1 and TRBJ1-1, with TRBD1 identical over 9 bases. There are 16 residues in the CDR3. Germline values: CDR1 MNHNS, CDR2 SASEGT. V gave up 2 bases and J gave up 2 bases; unmatched junction bases: 6. CDR3 nucleotides: TGTGCCAGCAGTGAAAGCATGGGACAGGGAAACACTGAAGCTTTCTTT. This translates into CASSESMGQGNTEAFF.

This clone has more than one count but fewer than ten. For the CDR3, the DNA is TGTGCCAGCAGCCTAGGAGGGGGCGGTGAAAAACTGTTTTTT. Protein: CASSLGGGGEKLFF. This chain connects TRBV7-6 to TRBJ1-4; 7 bases align to TRBD1. There are 14 residues in the CDR3. Losses at the gene ends were 5 bases for V and 7 bases for J; bases not matched to a gene: 7. Germline V CDR1 and CDR2: SGHVS, FNYEAQ.

The rearrangement uses TRBV5-1 and TRBJ1-1, with D maybe TRBD1 (6 bases). V was trimmed by 2 bases and J by 3 bases, leaving 17 bases between them. Germline V lookup: CDR1 SGHRS, CDR2 YFSETQ. The CDR3 is 16 amino acids. CDR3 sequence reads: CASSFSSGAFHTEAFF. DNA for the CDR3: TGCGCCAGCAGCTTTTCCTCAGGGGCGTTCCACACTGAAGCTTTCTTT. The entire variable domain, with the rest obtained from reference TRBV5-1 and TRBJ1-1, is as follows: KAGVTQTPRYLIKTRGQQVTLSCSPISGHRSVSWYQQTPGQGLQFLFEYFSETQRNKGNFPGRFSGRQFSNSRSEMNVSTLELGDSALYLCASSFSSGAFHTEAFFGQGTRLTVV.

V gene TRBV24-1 combines with J gene TRBJ2-6; TRBD2 might be the D (6 bases). Germline values: CDR1 KGHDR, CDR2 SFDVKD. CDR3 length: 18 residues. The V end lost 7 bases, the J end lost 0 bases, and 18 bases lay between the germline ends. CDR3 in DNA: TGTGCCACCAGGGCGAATGCGGGGATAAGCTCTGGGGCCAACGTCCTGACTTTC. Translation: CATRANAGISSGANVLTF.

This clone has only a few counts. V gene TRBV2 combines with J gene TRBJ1-5, with D perhaps matching TRBD1 (6 bases). CDR3 length equals 13 residues. With 8 bases removed from V and 3 bases from J, the gap between germline ends came to 11 bases. Germline-derived CDR1 and CDR2 are SNHLY and FYNNEI. CDR3 nucleotides: TGTGCCAGCCAAACAGGGTTCAATCAGCCCCAGCATTTT. This gives the protein CASQTGFNQPQHF.

This chain joins TRBV13 and TRBJ2-1; 10 positions agree with TRBD2. The CDR3 loop spans 17 amino acids. The germline CDR1 and CDR2 sequences are PRHDT and FYEKMQ (reference sequence). Unmatched junction bases numbered 5, after V lost 3 bases and J lost 0 bases. CDR3 protein: CASSLTSGSSSYNEQFF. Written as DNA, the CDR3 is TGTGCCAGCAGCTTGACTAGCGGGTCAAGCTCCTACAATGAGCAGTTCTTC.

This clone was found once. The chain has TRBV29-1 and TRBJ1-1; D unclear. The ends were cut back, 4 bases at V and 5 bases at J, with 8 bases in the middle. This CDR3 comprises 11 residues. CDR1 is SQVTM and CDR2 is ANQGSEA in the germline V gene. CDR3 region: CSVVFVTEAFF. CDR3 nucleotide sequence: TGCAGCGTTGTGTTTGTAACTGAAGCTTTCTTT.

The V call is TRBV7-9, the J call TRBJ1-2; 7 bases agree with TRBD1. This CDR3 spans 14 amino acids. V shed 6 bases, J shed 3 bases, and the junction held 7 bases outside the gene matches. The germline V gene encodes CDR1 SEHNR and CDR2 FQNEAQ (reference sequence). The CDR3 sequence is CASSPDRVDYGYTF. In DNA, the CDR3 is TGTGCCAGCAGTCCAGACAGGGTTGACTATGGCTACACCTTC.

This rearrangement joins TRBV27 to TRBJ2-3; D may be TRBD2 (5 bases). This CDR3 is built from 14 residues. V was cut by 11 bases and J by 11 bases, with 26 bases left in between. CDR1 and CDR2 from the germline V gene are MNHEY and SMNVEV (reference sequence). CDR3 loop: CAGLRRPTQIRQYF. Written as DNA, the CDR3 is TGTGCCGGCCTTAGGAGGCCCACACAGATAAGGCAGTATTTT.

This clone was observed a handful of times. The chain couples TRBV21-1 to TRBJ2-3; TRBD1 is the table's D call, not checked against the DNA. TRBV21-1 constitutes a pseudogene. This CDR3 has 16 amino acids. DNA for the CDR3: TGTGCCAGCAGCAAACCCCAGGGCCTTGTCACAGATACGCAGTATTTT. It specifies CASSKPQGLVTDTQYF.

The chain employs TRBV18 and TRBJ1-3; TRBD1 matches 8 bases. V shed 5 bases and J 3 bases; nucleotides not matched to a gene: 9. Germline CDR1 KGHSH, CDR2 LQKENI. The length of the CDR3 is 16 residues. CDR3 region: CASSIRDRTRGNTIYF. The CDR3 nucleotides read TGTGCCAGCTCAATCCGGGACAGGACACGTGGAAACACCATATATTTT.

The rearrangement joins TRBV4-1 to TRBJ1-6; 9 bases map to TRBD1. Unmatched junction bases numbered 12, after V lost 4 bases and J lost 8 bases. CDR3 length: 17 residues. The germline V gene has CDR1 MGHRA and CDR2 YSYEKL. CDR3 sequence: CASSPPQGARSDSPLHF. DNA of the CDR3: TGCGCCAGCAGCCCCCCACAGGGGGCGAGGTCTGATTCACCCCTCCACTTT.